Following are 29 T cell receptor beta chains from one sample sequenced in a study of blood T cells in healthy people across ages. Combining a sample-barcoded 5' primer with a J-beta primer mix, a second PCR ran for roughly 6 to 11 cycles. TCRdb recomputed calls from the 5' RACE reads with MiXCR, one row per CDR3 protein. Of around 650,000 distinct CDR3 sequences listed, 40% to 45% are singletons. Material: blood. The receptors were gathered from a man aged 80 or over in good health.

CDR3 amino acids: CASSLDGVAVEQFF. DNA of the CDR3: TGCGCCAGCAGCTTGGACGGGGTAGCGGTTGAGCAGTTCTTC. The rearrangement links TRBV5-1 to TRBJ2-1; tentatively, D is TRBD2 (6 bases). CDR1 and CDR2 (germline): SGHRS, YFSETQ. Trimming left V 0 bases short and J 9 bases short, with 13 bases between. The CDR3 consists of 14 residues.

The chain carries TRBV6-1 and TRBJ2-7, with TRBD2 identical over 9 bases. The germline CDR1 and CDR2 sequences are MNHNS and SASEGT. The CDR3 has 15 amino acids. J gave up 7 bases and V 1 base, and 8 bases lay outside the gene matches. CDR3 bases: TGTGCCAGCAGTGAAGTCCTAGCGGGAAAGGGGGAGCAGTACTTC. Encoded protein: CASSEVLAGKGEQYF.

With regard to this clonotype: A read error is possible here, since a much larger clone lies one base away. The rearrangement uses TRBV10-3 and TRBJ2-1; 8 bases match TRBD1. This CDR3 region has 13 residues. The germline gives CDR1 ENHRY, CDR2 SYGVKD. CDR3 DNA: TGTGCCATCAGTGGGACAGGGCGCAATGGGCAGTTCTTC. This encodes CAISGTGRNGQFF.

This clonotype was seen ten or more times. The chain is built from TRBV7-3 and TRBJ2-2; no firm D call. The CDR3 extends over 11 amino acids. The V end lost 5 bases, the J end lost 5 bases, and 3 bases lay between the germline ends. Germline loops: CDR1 SGHTA, CDR2 FQGTGA. The CDR3 nucleotides read TGTGCCAGCAGCAATACCGGGGAGCTGTTTTTT. As protein: CASSNTGELFF.

This chain uses TRBV5-1 with TRBJ2-7; D call uncertain. This CDR3 region has 15 residues. V was trimmed by 4 bases and J by 6 bases, leaving 20 bases between them. The germline V gene encodes CDR1 SGHRS and CDR2 YFSETQ. CDR3 protein: CASSQREGGYGEQYF. Here the CDR3 DNA reads TGCGCCAGCAGCCAAAGGGAAGGTGGATACGGCGAGCAGTACTTC.

The chain uses TRBV29-1 and TRBJ2-1; D perhaps matches TRBD2 (6 bases). Germline CDR1 and CDR2: SQVTM and ANQGSEA. Trimming left V 6 bases short and J 4 bases short, with 13 bases between. The CDR3 sequence is 13 residues long. In DNA form, the CDR3 reads TGCAGCGTCCCCTGGGAGGTATACAATGAGCAGTTCTTC. This codes for CSVPWEVYNEQFF.

This clonotype was seen a handful of times. This sequence joins TRBV28 and TRBJ2-1, with D possibly matching TRBD1 (6 bases). This CDR3 is built from 12 residues. The germline gives CDR1 MDHEN, CDR2 SYDVKM. Deletions cut 5 bases from V and 7 bases from J, with 9 bases between. This CDR3 is CASSNRANEQFF. Here the CDR3 DNA reads TGTGCCAGCAGTAACAGGGCAAATGAGCAGTTCTTC.

In its sample, this clonotype was seen many times. The chain uses TRBV4-3 and TRBJ2-3, with unresolved D. CDR3 size: 13 residues. Looked up from germline, CDR1 is LGHNA and CDR2 is YSLEER. Trimming took 3 bases from V and 6 from J, leaving 10 bases between them. The CDR3, as DNA: TGCGCCAGCAGCCAGCTGCGAGCGGATACGCAGTATTTT. This codes for CASSQLRADTQYF.

This clonotype occurred a few times. The rearrangement joins TRBV29-1 to TRBJ2-3; D possibly corresponds to TRBD2 (6 bases). Trimming left V 5 bases short and J 0 bases short, with 12 bases between. The CDR3 covers 14 residues. Germline CDR1 is SQVTM and CDR2 is ANQGSEA. The CDR3 DNA reads TGCAGCGTTTCCCCAGGGACTAGCACAGATACGCAGTATTTT. Translating it yields CSVSPGTSTDTQYF.

For this clonotype: A junction end diverges from the germline sequence, so it may reflect a read error. The V call is TRBV6-2 or TRBV6-3, the J call TRBJ2-6; D gene unclear. This CDR3 has 12 amino acids. Germline V lookup: CDR1 MNHEY, CDR2 SVGEGT. CDR3 protein: CASAFGVNVLTF. The CDR3 nucleotides are TGTGCCAGCGCCTTTGGGGTCAACGTCCTGACTTTC.

This clonotype was counted a few times. The gene calls are TRBV10-2 and TRBJ2-3; D is unclear. The CDR3 is 15 amino acids. Trimming took 0 bases from V and 3 from J, leaving 10 bases between them. The germline V gene has CDR1 WSHSY and CDR2 SAAADI. CDR3 DNA sequence: TGCGCCAGCAGTGAGTCGGGTGGGTGGACAGATACGCAGTATTTT. Translating gives CASSESGGWTDTQYF.

The CDR3 protein is CASSRGGGRRTDTQYF. CDR3 DNA: TGTGCCAGCAGCCGAGGAGGGGGTCGACGCACAGATACGCAGTATTTT. The chain joins TRBV14 to TRBJ2-3; D tentatively fits TRBD1 or TRBD2 (6 bases each). The V end lost 4 bases, the J end lost 1 base, and 15 bases lay between the germline ends. This CDR3 is 16 amino acids long. Germline V gives CDR1 SGHDN, CDR2 FVKESK. The variable domain in full, completed from reference TRBV14 and TRBJ2-3, reads EAGVTQFPSHSVIEKGQTVTLRCDPISGHDNLYWYRRVMGKEIKFLLHFVKESKQDESGMPNNRFLAERTGGTYSTLKVQPAELEDSGVYFCASSRGGGRRTDTQYFGPGTRLTVL.

This clonotype came up a few times. The gene calls are TRBV6-2 or TRBV6-3 and TRBJ2-7; 8 bases map to TRBD2. Germline trimming cut 5 bases from V and 7 bases from J; bases unmatched to any gene: 13. CDR3 length: 15 amino acids. From germline, CDR1 is MNHEY and CDR2 SVGEGT. DNA of the CDR3: TGTGCCAGCAGTCCCCGGGGAGCGGGAGAACGAGAGCAGTACTTC. It is translated as CASSPRGAGEREQYF.

CDR3 in DNA: TGTGCCAGCAGTCAGGGACTAGCGGAGCAGTACTTC. This gives the protein CASSQGLAEQYF. V gene TRBV6-2 or TRBV6-3 combines with J gene TRBJ2-7; 10 bases agree with TRBD2. V was pared by 5 bases and J by 7 bases, with 2 bases of the junction left unmatched. CDR3 size: 12 residues. Germline V lookup: CDR1 MNHEY, CDR2 SVGEGT.

As concerns this clonotype: Just one base apart from a much larger clone, this may be a read error. The CDR3 region has the DNA TGCAGCGGTGGGACTAGCGGGGTGACCCAGTACTTC. It yields the protein CSGGTSGVTQYF. V usage is TRBV29-1 and J usage is TRBJ2-5; 13 bases align to TRBD2. CDR3 size: 12 residues. Germline V CDR1 and CDR2: SQVTM, ANQGSEA. Losses at the gene ends were 7 bases for V and 7 bases for J; bases not matched to a gene: 3.

This clonotype has only a few counts. One end of the junction varies from germline; a read error may be responsible. The J gene is TRBJ2-7, the V gene TRBV5-1; 8 nucleotides match TRBD2. The germline V gene encodes CDR1 SGHRS and CDR2 YFSETQ. The CDR3 contains 16 residues. The CDR3 DNA follows: TGCGCCAGCAGCTCCGATGGGGCGGGGGGCTCCCACGAGCAGTACTTC. Amino acids: CASSSDGAGGSHEQYF.

This clonotype was counted a few times. The chain has TRBV20-1 and TRBJ2-3; the D call may be TRBD1 or TRBD2 (5 bases each). Trimming stripped 3 bases from V and 2 bases from J, with 15 bases between. The CDR3 contains 15 residues. The germline V gene encodes CDR1 DFQATT and CDR2 SNEGSKA (reference sequence). CDR3 protein: CSASDTGRSTDTQYF. The CDR3, as DNA: TGCAGTGCTAGCGATACGGGACGGTCCACAGATACGCAGTATTTT.

This chain connects TRBV7-9 to TRBJ2-7; TRBD2 is a possible D gene (5 bases). Germline CDR1 and CDR2: SEHNR and FQNEAQ (reference sequence). This CDR3 comprises 16 residues. V lost 1 base, J lost 0 bases, and 13 bases lay in between. CDR3 amino acids: CASSLEAAVSSYEQYF. The DNA of the CDR3 is TGTGCCAGCAGCTTAGAAGCAGCGGTGAGCTCCTACGAGCAGTACTTC.

This clonotype was recorded a few times. The CDR3 sequence is CASSLDDPGPPVAKNIQYF. Written as DNA, the CDR3 is TGTGCCAGCAGCTTAGATGATCCGGGGCCACCAGTAGCCAAAAACATTCAGTACTTC. V usage is TRBV7-2 and J usage is TRBJ2-4; the D gene could be TRBD1 or TRBD2 (5 bases each). The CDR3 extends over 19 amino acids. Trimming cost V 1 base and J 0 bases, with 19 bases left between them. Per the germline V gene, CDR1 is SGHTA and CDR2 is FQGNSA.

The chain joins TRBV7-2 to TRBJ2-5; unclear D gene. TRBJ2-7 matches the DNA end more closely, so the J call is doubtful. Per the germline V gene, CDR1 is SGHTA and CDR2 is FQGNSA. The CDR3 runs 14 residues. Here the CDR3 reads CASSPPGELYEQYF. DNA for the CDR3: TGTGCCAGCAGCCCCCCGGGCGAGCTTTACGAGCAGTACTTC.

V usage is TRBV12-3 or TRBV12-4 and J usage is TRBJ2-1, with 16 bases aligning to TRBD2. The CDR3 has 20 residues. The V segment lost 3 bases and the J segment 0 bases; nucleotides outside the gene matches: 8. The DNA of the CDR3 is TGTGCCAGCAGTTTCCCGGGACTAGCGGGGGGGCTCGTCTCCTACAATGAGCAGTTCTTC. Translated, it gives CASSFPGLAGGLVSYNEQFF.

This clonotype has just a few counts. The V gene is TRBV20-1, the J gene TRBJ2-1; 12 bases line up with TRBD2. CDR1 and CDR2 from the germline V gene are DFQATT and SNEGSKA (reference sequence). This CDR3 contains 17 residues. J was trimmed by 5 bases and V by 6 bases; bases with no gene match: 14. CDR3 coding DNA: TGCAGTGCCGCCCCTAGCGGGGGGGCCCGGTTGGACAATGAGCAGTTCTTC. It yields the protein CSAAPSGGARLDNEQFF.

The chain employs TRBV24-1 and TRBJ2-1; D not resolved. Germline loops: CDR1 KGHDR, CDR2 SFDVKD. This CDR3 region has 12 residues. Trimming cost V 7 bases and J 5 bases, with 8 bases left between them. The CDR3 DNA reads as TGTGCCACCAGCTACGATGACAATGAGCAGTTCTTC. As protein: CATSYDDNEQFF.

V and J are TRBV7-2 and TRBJ1-2; D is perhaps TRBD1 (5 bases). Germline CDR1 reads SGHTA; CDR2 reads FQGNSA. Trimming removed 9 bases from V and 2 bases from J, with 34 bases in between. The CDR3 has 20 residues. Written as DNA, the CDR3 is TGTGCCAGTAGGGGATACAAGGGCGACAGTTTCACCCGGACCAACTATGGCTACACCTTC. Residues: CASRGYKGDSFTRTNYGYTF.

Only a few counts were recorded for this clonotype. The gene calls are TRBV10-3 and TRBJ2-5; 8 nucleotides line up with TRBD1. Germline loops: CDR1 ENHRY, CDR2 SYGVKD. The CDR3 length is 14 residues. Trimming took 8 bases from V and 4 from J; bases not matched to a gene: 9. Written as DNA, the CDR3 is TGTGCCATCGGCCGGGGTACAGGGGGAGAGACCCAGTACTTC. Protein sequence: CAIGRGTGGETQYF.

The chain is built from TRBV4-3 and TRBJ2-1, with a tentative D call TRBD2 (6 bases). The germline CDR1 and CDR2 sequences are LGHNA and YSLEER. Between the trimmed V and J ends, which lost 1 base and 2 bases, there was a span of 15 bases. The CDR3 spans 17 residues. The CDR3 DNA is TGCGCCAGCAGCCAAGTACGAGCGGGCCCCCCCTACAATGAGCAGTTCTTC. Amino acid sequence: CASSQVRAGPPYNEQFF.

The chain has TRBV7-6 and TRBJ2-5, with 7 bases that match TRBD2. This CDR3 has 15 amino acids. V dropped 6 bases and J dropped 11; count of bases not matched to a gene: 18. The germline CDR1 and CDR2 sequences are SGHVS and FNYEAQ. The CDR3 sequence: CASRPWARSGAEQYF. The CDR3 DNA reads TGTGCCAGCAGACCTTGGGCGCGCAGCGGGGCAGAGCAGTACTTC.

At least ten counts were recorded for this clonotype. V usage is TRBV7-2 and J usage is TRBJ2-3; 8 nucleotides line up with TRBD2. V was pared by 5 bases and J by 2 bases, with 9 bases of the junction left unmatched. The CDR3 is made up of 16 amino acids. CDR1 is SGHTA and CDR2 is FQGNSA in the germline V gene. The CDR3 reads CASSPRAGDSTDTQYF. The CDR3 DNA sequence: TGTGCCAGCAGCCCGAGAGCGGGGGATTCCACAGATACGCAGTATTTT.

The chain joins TRBV4-2 to TRBJ2-3; 8 nucleotides line up with TRBD2. V lost 0 bases to trimming and J lost 2 bases; unmatched junction nucleotides: 4. The CDR3 covers 16 residues. Germline V gives CDR1 LGHNA, CDR2 YNFKEQ. CDR3 nucleotides: TGTGCCAGCAGCCAAGATAGGCGGGGGGACACAGATACGCAGTATTTT. This gives the protein CASSQDRRGDTDTQYF.